The next 10 T cell receptor beta chains were all read from a single sample in a study of blood T cell repertoires in COVID-19. The assay was immunoSEQ multiplex PCR, and TCRdb's table has in-frame clones only and misses some. The sample has 250,000 to 350,000 clones; around 91% are singletons. Sequencing was performed on peripheral blood. Receptors originate from a woman between 55 and 75 years old with acute or convalescent COVID-19.

The rearrangement links TRBV7-3 to TRBJ1-6; D is undetermined. The CDR3 has 15 amino acids. The germline V gene encodes CDR1 SGHTA and CDR2 FQGTGA. The ends were cut back, 1 base at V and 7 bases at J, with 11 bases in the middle. Here the CDR3 reads CASSLNGALNSPLHF. CDR3 nucleotide sequence: TGTGCCAGCAGCTTAAACGGTGCATTGAATTCACCCCTCCACTTT.

In its sample, this clone was seen once. The rearrangement uses TRBV18 and TRBJ2-1; TRBD2 aligns across 10 bases. The CDR3 loop spans 16 amino acids. CDR1 and CDR2 from the germline V gene are KGHSH and LQKENI. With 0 bases clipped from V and 4 bases from J, the junction kept 3 bases outside the gene matches. The CDR3 spells CASSPPGAGGYNEQFF. The CDR3 nucleotides read TGTGCCAGCTCACCACCGGGAGCGGGGGGGTACAATGAGCAGTTCTTC.

V usage is TRBV7-2 and J usage is TRBJ1-5; D gene ambiguous. This CDR3 has 13 amino acids. CDR1 SGHTA and CDR2 FQGNSA come from the germline V gene. V was pared by 5 bases and J by 7 bases, with 12 bases between. DNA of the CDR3: TGTGCCAGCAGCGGTGCCCCGGGGCAGCCCCAGCATTTT. It encodes CASSGAPGQPQHF.

The V call is TRBV6-6, the J call TRBJ1-3; unclear D gene. Trimming left V 3 bases short and J 5 bases short, with 14 bases between. The CDR3 has 15 residues. Germline V gene sequence: CDR1 MNHNY, CDR2 SVGAGI (reference sequence). The CDR3 is CASSYDNRVRNTIYF. CDR3 bases: TGTGCCAGCAGTTATGACAACAGAGTTAGAAACACCATATATTTT.

The V and J genes are TRBV12-3 or TRBV12-4 and TRBJ2-4; TRBD2 might be the D (6 bases). Trimming took off 6 bases at V and 11 bases at J, with 14 bases between the two ends. The CDR3 loop spans 12 amino acids. CDR3 protein: CASREGPGVQYF. The CDR3 nucleotides are TGTGCCAGCAGGGAGGGGCCCGGGGTTCAGTACTTC.

The chain carries TRBV24-1 and TRBJ2-5, with a tentative D call TRBD1 (5 bases). The CDR3 consists of 15 residues. Germline V gene lookup returns CDR1 KGHDR and CDR2 SFDVKD. V was shortened by 0 bases and J by 5 bases, with 12 bases between the two germline ends. As DNA, the CDR3 is TGTGCCACCAGTGATTTGCAGGGCAAGGGGGAGACCCAGTACTTC. It translates to CATSDLQGKGETQYF.

This rearrangement joins TRBV28 to TRBJ2-3, with 11 bases matching TRBD2. This CDR3 comprises 16 residues. After removal of 5 bases from V and 0 bases from J, the junction contained 4 bases not matched to a gene. Germline V gives CDR1 MDHEN, CDR2 SYDVKM. The CDR3 spells CASSPRTSGSTDTQYF. As DNA, the CDR3 is TGTGCCAGCAGTCCTCGGACTAGCGGGAGCACAGATACGCAGTATTTT.

The rearrangement links TRBV2 to TRBJ1-5, with D possibly being TRBD1 (6 bases). V was cut by 6 bases and J by 5 bases, with 14 bases left in between. CDR1 SNHLY and CDR2 FYNNEI come from the germline V gene. This CDR3 has 14 amino acids. The CDR3 spells CASRSAGVYQPQHF. The CDR3 bases are TGTGCCAGCAGATCGGCAGGGGTCTATCAGCCCCAGCATTTT.

The CDR3 loop is CAWSLLISRGEQYF. The CDR3 DNA follows: TGTGCCTGGAGTCTACTCATCAGTCGGGGCGAGCAGTACTTC. The chain joins TRBV30 to TRBJ2-7; tentatively, D is TRBD2 (5 bases). Germline CDR1 is GTSNPN and CDR2 is SVGIG (reference sequence). The CDR3 length is 14 residues. V dropped 2 bases and J dropped 6 bases, with 17 bases sitting between them. The full variable domain, in which reference TRBV30 and TRBJ2-7 provide the parts outside the CDR3, is SQTIHQWPATLVQPVGSPLSLECTVEGTSNPNLYWYRQAAGRGLQLLFYSVGIGQISSEVPQNLSASRPQDRQFILSSKKLLLSDSGFYLCAWSLLISRGEQYFGPGTRLTVT.

The chain recombines TRBV19 with TRBJ2-1; 10 positions match TRBD1. Germline V gives CDR1 LNHDA, CDR2 SQIVND (reference sequence). The CDR3 is made up of 16 amino acids. J gave up 2 bases and V 5 bases, and 6 bases lay outside the gene matches. As DNA, the CDR3 is TGTGCCAGTAGTCCCAGACAGGGGGCGACCTACAATGAGCAGTTCTTC. Amino acids: CASSPRQGATYNEQFF.